This TCR beta chain was profiled in a study of Ad26.COV2.S vaccination and SARS-CoV-2 variants. Method: immunoSEQ multiplex PCR; TCRdb's copy keeps in-frame clones and lacks some. The repertoire holds 300,000 to 350,000 clones, with 80% to 90% as singletons. Treatment defined: some 20 received Ad26.COV2.S at low or high dose, single or two shots; roughly 5 received placebo; per-sample allocation not given. The samples date from day 63 after the first vaccine or placebo injection. The individual, an adult aged 18-55 years, was a donor in Boston. The CDR3 is 15 residues long. CDR1 MNHEY and CDR2 SMNVEV come from the germline V gene (reference sequence). Trimming removed 0 bases at V and 3 bases at J, with 9 bases between. This clone has a single count.

The source material was peripheral blood, sampled in a trial of Ad26.COV2.S vaccine versus placebo. The sequence was collected from a person aged 18-60 years who received the Ad26.COV2.S COVID-19 vaccine or a placebo. This chain joins TRBV27 and TRBJ1-5, with D possibly matching TRBD1 (5 bases). CDR3 in DNA: TGTGCCAGCAGTTTATCGGGGGGGGTCAATCAGCCCCAGCATTTT. Translating it yields CASSLSGGVNQPQHF.